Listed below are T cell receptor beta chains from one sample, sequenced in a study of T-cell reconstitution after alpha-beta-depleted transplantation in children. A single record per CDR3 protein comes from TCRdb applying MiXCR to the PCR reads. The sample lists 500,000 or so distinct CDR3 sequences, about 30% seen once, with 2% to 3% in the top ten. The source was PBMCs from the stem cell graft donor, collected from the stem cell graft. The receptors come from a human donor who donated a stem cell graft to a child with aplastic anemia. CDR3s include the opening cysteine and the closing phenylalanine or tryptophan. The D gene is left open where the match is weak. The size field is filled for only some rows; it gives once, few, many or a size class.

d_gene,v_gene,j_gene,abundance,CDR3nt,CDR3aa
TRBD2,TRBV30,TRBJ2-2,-,TGTGCCTGGAGTCTAACCCGGGAGGACGGGGAGCTGTTTTTT,CAWSLTREDGELFF
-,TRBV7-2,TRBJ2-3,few,TGTGCCAGCAGCTTAATCCTTTCCACTTTCACAGATACGCAGTATTTT,CASSLILSTFTDTQYF
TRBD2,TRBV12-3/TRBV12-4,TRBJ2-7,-,TGTGCCAGCAGTTTAGGGCGGGAGAGAGAGCAGTACTTC,CASSLGREREQYF
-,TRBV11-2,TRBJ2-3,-,TGTGCCAGCAGCTTAATCGGCGGGCCCGCAGATACGCAGTATTTT,CASSLIGGPADTQYF
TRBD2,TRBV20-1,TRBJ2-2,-,TGCAGTGCCGGCACTAGCGGGAGTTACACCGGGGAGCTGTTTTTT,CSAGTSGSYTGELFF
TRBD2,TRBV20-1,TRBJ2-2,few,TGCAGTGCTAGTACTAGCGGGAGGGCCGGCACCGGGGAGCTGTTTTTT,CSASTSGRAGTGELFF
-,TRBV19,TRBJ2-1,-,TGTGCCAGTAGTATTTTGGAGATCAATGAGCAGTTCTTC,CASSILEINEQFF
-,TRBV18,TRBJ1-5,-,TGTGCCAGCTCACAACCGGGGGGCAATCAGCCCCAGCATTTT,CASSQPGGNQPQHF
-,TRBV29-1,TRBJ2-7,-,TGCAGCGTTGAGACGACGGGCGCTTCCTACGAGCAGTACTTC,CSVETTGASYEQYF
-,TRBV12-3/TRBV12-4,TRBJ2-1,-,TGTGCCAGCAGTTTAGGGAGGATTTACAATGAGCAGTTCTTC,CASSLGRIYNEQFF
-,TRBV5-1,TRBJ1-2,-,TGCGCCAGCAGCTTGGCAGGGGCGCCTGGCTACACCTTC,CASSLAGAPGYTF
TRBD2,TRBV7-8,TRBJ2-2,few,TGTGCCAGCAGCTTAGTAGCGGGAGTTACGAACACCGGGGAGCTGTTTTTT,CASSLVAGVTNTGELFF
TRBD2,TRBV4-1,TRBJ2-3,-,TGCGCCAGCAGCCAAGGAGTCCTAGCGGGCACAGATACGCAGTATTTT,CASSQGVLAGTDTQYF
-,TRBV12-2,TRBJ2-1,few,TGTGCAAGTCGCTTAGAGGACACCAGCTCCTACAATGAGCAGTTCTTC,CASRLEDTSSYNEQFF
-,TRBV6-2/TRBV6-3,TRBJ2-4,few,TGTGCCAGCAGTTCCAGAACCCTTACTAGCAACATTCAGTACTTC,CASSSRTLTSNIQYF
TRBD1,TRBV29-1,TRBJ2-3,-,TGCAGCGTCCGGGACAGGGAAATAGATACGCAGTATTTT,CSVRDREIDTQYF
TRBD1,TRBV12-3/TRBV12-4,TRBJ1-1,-,TGTGCCAGCAGTTACAGGGGATGGGGCACTGAAGCTTTCTTT,CASSYRGWGTEAFF
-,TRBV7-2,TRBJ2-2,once,TGTGCCAGCAGCTTTTCCTACAGGGTGGGGGAGCTGTTTTTT,CASSFSYRVGELFF
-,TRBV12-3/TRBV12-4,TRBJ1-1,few,TGTGCCAGCACCCTAAGACCTATGAACACTGAAGCTTTCTTT,CASTLRPMNTEAFF
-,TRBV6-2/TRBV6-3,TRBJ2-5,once,TGTGCCAGCAGTTACTCGAGCCAGGACCAAGAGACCCAGTACTTC,CASSYSSQDQETQYF
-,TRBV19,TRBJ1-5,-,TGTGCCAGTAGTATAGCAGGGATGGGTATTCAGCCCCAGCATTTT,CASSIAGMGIQPQHF
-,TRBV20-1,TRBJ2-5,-,TGCAGTGCTAGAGATCCGGCCGGGGACCGACAAGAGACCCAGTACTTC,CSARDPAGDRQETQYF
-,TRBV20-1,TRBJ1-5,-,TGCAGTGCTAGAGATATCCAGTTCCCAAATAGCAATCAGCCCCAGCATTTT,CSARDIQFPNSNQPQHF
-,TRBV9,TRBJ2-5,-,TGTGCCAGCAGCGTAGGAAGGGACGGATGGTACCAAGAGACCCAGTACTTC,CASSVGRDGWYQETQYF
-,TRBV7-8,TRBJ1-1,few,TGTGCCAGCAGCTCAACGCTGGGGAACACTGAAGCTTTCTTT,CASSSTLGNTEAFF
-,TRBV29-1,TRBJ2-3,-,TGCAGCGTCTCCGCCGAGCCTACAGATACGCAGTATTTT,CSVSAEPTDTQYF
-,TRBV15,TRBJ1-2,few,TGTGCCACCAGCAGAGACCGGGGTCTCTATGGCTACACCTTC,CATSRDRGLYGYTF
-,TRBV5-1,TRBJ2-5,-,TGCGCCAGCAGCTTGGAGCTAGCAGGGGAGACCCAGTACTTC,CASSLELAGETQYF
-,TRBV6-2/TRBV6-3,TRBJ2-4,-,TGTGCCAGCAGTTACTCCGCCCGAGGGGAAAACATTCAGTACTTC,CASSYSARGENIQYF
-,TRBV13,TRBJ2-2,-,TGTGCCAGCAGAGCCCGGCCCGGGGAGCTGTTTTTT,CASRARPGELFF
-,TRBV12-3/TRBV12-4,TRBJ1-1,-,TGTGCCAGCAGCACTTGGGGGACTGAAGCTTTCTTT,CASSTWGTEAFF
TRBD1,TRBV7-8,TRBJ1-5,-,TGTGCCAGCAGCTTAGGTGGGACAGGGGGCCGGCCCCAGCATTTT,CASSLGGTGGRPQHF
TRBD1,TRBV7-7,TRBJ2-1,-,TGTGCCAGCAGCCCCGGGACAGGGGGGCTCAATGAGCAGTTCTTC,CASSPGTGGLNEQFF
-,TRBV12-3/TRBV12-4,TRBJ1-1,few,TGTGCCAGCAGTTTTCTGTCCACGTACGATGAAGCTTTCTTT,CASSFLSTYDEAFF
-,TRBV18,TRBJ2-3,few,TGTGCCAGCTCACCACCGGCAGATACGCAGTATTTT,CASSPPADTQYF
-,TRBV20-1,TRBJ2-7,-,TGCAGCGGGACTCCATCCACCTACGAGCAGTACTTC,CSGTPSTYEQYF
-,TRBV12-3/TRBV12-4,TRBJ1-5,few,TGTGCCAGCAGTTTCAGGGGTCACAATCAGCCCCAGCATTTT,CASSFRGHNQPQHF
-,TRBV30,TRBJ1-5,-,TGTGCCTGGAGTGCCTTGACCGAAACCAAGCCCCAGCATTTT,CAWSALTETKPQHF
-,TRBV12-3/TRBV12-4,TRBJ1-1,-,TGTGCCAGCAGTTTCGGGGCAGGGCTGAACACTGAAGCTTTCTTT,CASSFGAGLNTEAFF
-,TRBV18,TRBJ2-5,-,TGTGCCAGCTCATCAGGTCCGGAGACCCAGTACTTC,CASSSGPETQYF
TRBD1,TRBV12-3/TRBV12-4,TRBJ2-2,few,TGTGCCAGCAGCAGGACAGGGGGCTTATCCGGGGAGCTGTTTTTT,CASSRTGGLSGELFF
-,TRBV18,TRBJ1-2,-,TGTGCCAGCTCACCCGACGGGGCCAGCTCCTATGGCTACACCTTC,CASSPDGASSYGYTF
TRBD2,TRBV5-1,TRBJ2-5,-,TGCGCCAGCAGCTTGGGGACTAGCGGGAGGGCCCAAGAGACCCAGTACTTC,CASSLGTSGRAQETQYF
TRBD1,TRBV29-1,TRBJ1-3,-,TGCAGCGTTGGGGACAGAACCTCTGGAAACACCATATATTTT,CSVGDRTSGNTIYF
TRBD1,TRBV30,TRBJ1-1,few,TGTGCCTGGAGGCCCTTGGACAGGAGGGCTTTCTTT,CAWRPLDRRAFF
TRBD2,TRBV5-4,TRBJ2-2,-,TGTGCCAGCAGCTCCGGTCGGGAGGGGGCCGGGGAGCTGTTTTTT,CASSSGREGAGELFF
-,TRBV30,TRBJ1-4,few,TGTGCCTGGAGTGAGCCTCCCTTCGAAAAACTGTTTTTT,CAWSEPPFEKLFF
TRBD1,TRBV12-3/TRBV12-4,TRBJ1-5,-,TGTGCCAGCAAAGCGCCCGGGACAGGGGGATTTTCGAGCAATCAGCCCCAGCATTTT,CASKAPGTGGFSSNQPQHF
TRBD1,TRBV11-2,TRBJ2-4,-,TGTGCCAGCAGAGGGACAGGGAGTTGGAGCGGGGCCAAAAACATTCAGTACTTC,CASRGTGSWSGAKNIQYF
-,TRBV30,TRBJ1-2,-,TGTGCCTGGAGTGTGGCCACCCCCAGCTATGGCTACACCTTC,CAWSVATPSYGYTF
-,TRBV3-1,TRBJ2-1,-,TGTGCCAGCAGCCAGGATCAAAGGGCTTACGGACACAATGAGCAGTTCTTC,CASSQDQRAYGHNEQFF
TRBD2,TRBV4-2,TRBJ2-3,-,TGTGCCAGCAGCCAACTGACTAGCGGCACGGTTTCAGATACGCAGTATTTT,CASSQLTSGTVSDTQYF
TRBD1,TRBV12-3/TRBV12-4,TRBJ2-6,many,TGTGCCAGCAGTCCCGGGACAGCCCTTACGGCCAACGTCCTGACTTTC,CASSPGTALTANVLTF
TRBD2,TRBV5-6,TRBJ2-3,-,TGTGCCAGCAGCTTGAACCTCGGGCTGGCGGGAGAAGATACGCAGTATTTT,CASSLNLGLAGEDTQYF
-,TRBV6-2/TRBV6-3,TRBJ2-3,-,TGTGCCAGCAGGCGCCCCTCCGGCGGTACTACAGGAGATACGCAGTATTTT,CASRRPSGGTTGDTQYF
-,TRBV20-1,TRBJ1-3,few,TGCAGTGCTCTTGCCCAACGCCTCTCTGGAAACACCATATATTTT,CSALAQRLSGNTIYF
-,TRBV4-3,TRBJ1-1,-,TGCGCCAGCAGCCAGGCTCATTTGGACGGTTTCATGAACACTGAAGCTTTCTTT,CASSQAHLDGFMNTEAFF